This TCR beta chain comes out of a study of T-cell memory formation after mild COVID-19 (dated by TCRdb to the early 2020s). Study-wide context: TCR sequence clusters from the two donors were found to be largely donor specific. The cohort comprised two young, previously healthy adult volunteers, one female and one male. In two donors, T-cell clones that expanded and contracted after mild COVID-19 were followed by sequencing TCRalpha and TCRbeta repertoires longitudinally. Results and caveats for the whole study, not just this receptor: Only two mild cases were covered in the study, and larger cohorts including severe cases with pre-infection samples were considered necessary. SARS-CoV-2 specificity of the second-wave clones peaking on day 37 was not confirmed. Some responding clones were detected in pre-infection memory, which suggested that pre-existing cross-reactive memory T cells had joined the SARS-CoV-2 response. Contracting CD4+ clones appeared mostly in the CM and EM memory subsets, whereas CD8+ clones were enriched in EMRA. From day 15 to 85, contracting clones showed balanced CD4/CD8 phenotypes, whereas a second wave of clones that expanded from day 15 to 37 leaned towards CD4+.

The sequencing machine was an Illumina NovaSeq 6000. Using 5'RACE with constant-segment primers, TCRalpha and TCRbeta cDNA libraries were constructed, with sample barcodes and unique molecular identifiers added in the process. RNA was extracted from every sample with Trizol reagent. Libraries were amplified in two PCR steps, with a second sample barcode and Illumina TruSeq adapters added in the second step. Sequencing of the libraries was done on an Illumina NovaSeq, producing 2 x 150 bp paired-end reads. Per the authors' processing: With migec v1.2.7, reads were demultiplexed and then collapsed into UMI-guided consensus sequences. With mixcr v2.1.11, UMI consensuses were aligned to TRA and TRB V and J templates and assembled into clonotypes. A clonotype was counted as expanded or contracted only when both edgeR and NoisET called the clonotype significant, with the noise models trained on biological replicates. For edgeR calls, a false discovery rate-adjusted p below 0.01 and a log2 fold-change threshold of 1 were applied. As an exploratory analysis of dynamics, PCA with hierarchical clustering was applied to max-normalized trajectories of the 1000 most abundant clonotypes. Separately sequenced CD4+ and CD8+ repertoires were used to assign the CD4 or CD8 phenotype of responding clones. In TCRdb, the public reads were trimmed at Q25 with fastp and aligned with MiXCR, with productive beta chains retained. Rows matching on CDR3 protein sequence are summarized as one entry with the most common DNA and genes. The V and J calls shown here were made by TCRdb, not taken from the authors' results. This sample has roughly 130,000 distinct CDR3 sequences in its table, and approximately 15% of those were observed once. The top ten hold approximately 5% of the sample.

Ficoll-Paque density gradient centrifugation was used to isolate PBMCs. At the junction V is shortened by 0 bases and J by 4 bases, with 15 bases in between. CDR1 and CDR2, per the germline V gene (reference sequence), are DFQATT and SNEGSKA. The CDR3 runs 15 residues from the cysteine to the phenylalanine. The DNA shown is the 45-base CDR3, in frame from base 1. A remark on this clonotype: There is no known antigen for this receptor. Per-base quality was not reported, and no clone a single base away is much larger than it.

The sequencing input was PBMCs or a T cell subset sorted from them (not recorded which). This receptor was obtained from a man between 18 and 35 years old who had mild COVID-19 (a few samples of this study predate the infection). The sample titles of this study are shuffled in the database, so cell type and time point are left out; the donor was told from shared clones. Here the chain combines TRBV20-1 and TRBJ1-1; no D segment can be confidently identified. CDR3 protein: CSARESSGGSTEAFF. The bases read TGCAGTGCTAGAGAGTCGAGTGGTGGTAGCACTGAAGCTTTCTTT.